Given below is one T cell receptor (beta chain) in context. Antigen specificity is unknown. This record comes from a study of T-cell memory formation after mild COVID-19. The ends were cut back, 4 bases at V and 5 bases at J, with 12 bases in the middle. The length of the CDR3 is 14 residues. Germline assignment: CDR1 SGHDT and CDR2 YYEEEE. Constant-segment primers were used for 5'RACE, and the resulting TCR alpha and TCR beta cDNA libraries carried sample barcodes and UMIs. MiXCR was run by TCRdb on the 5' RACE reads, yielding one entry per CDR3 protein. In the table there are 190,000 or so distinct CDR3 sequences, 20% to 25% of which are singletons. General study findings and limits: Most CD4+ clones that shrank were in CM and EM, while CD8+ ones turned up in EMRA.

The source material was PBMCs or a T cell subset sorted from them (not recorded which). This TCR was recovered from an adult woman who had mild COVID-19 (a few samples of this study predate the infection). Cell type and time point are not known. This rearrangement joins TRBV5-6 to TRBJ2-2; D is unclear. CDR3 residues: CASSTRWGTGELFF. CDR3 DNA: TGTGCCAGCAGCACGCGGTGGGGAACCGGGGAGCTGTTTTTT.